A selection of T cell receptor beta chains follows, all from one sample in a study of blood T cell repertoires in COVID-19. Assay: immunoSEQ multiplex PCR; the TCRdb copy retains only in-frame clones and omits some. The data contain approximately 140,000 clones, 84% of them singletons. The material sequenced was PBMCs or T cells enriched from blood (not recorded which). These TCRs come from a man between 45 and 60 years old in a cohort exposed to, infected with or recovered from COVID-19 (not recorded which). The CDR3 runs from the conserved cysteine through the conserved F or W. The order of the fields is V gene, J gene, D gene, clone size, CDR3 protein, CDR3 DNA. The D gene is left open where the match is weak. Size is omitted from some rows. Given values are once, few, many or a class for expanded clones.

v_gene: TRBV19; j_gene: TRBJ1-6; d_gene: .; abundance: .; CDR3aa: CASSLNVDSPLHF; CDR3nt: TGTGCCAGTAGTCTTAACGTAGATTCACCCCTCCACTTT
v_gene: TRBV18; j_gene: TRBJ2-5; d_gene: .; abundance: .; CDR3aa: CASSRAREETQYF; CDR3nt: TGTGCCAGCTCAAGGGCCAGGGAAGAGACCCAGTACTTC
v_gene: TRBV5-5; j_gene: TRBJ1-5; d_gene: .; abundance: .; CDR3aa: CASSFREPESPQHF; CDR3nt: TGTGCCAGCAGCTTTCGGGAGCCTGAATCGCCCCAGCATTTT
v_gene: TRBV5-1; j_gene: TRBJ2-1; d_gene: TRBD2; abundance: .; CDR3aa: CASSLGLAGTNDEQFF; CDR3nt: TGCGCCAGCAGCTTGGGACTAGCGGGGACGAATGATGAGCAGTTCTTC
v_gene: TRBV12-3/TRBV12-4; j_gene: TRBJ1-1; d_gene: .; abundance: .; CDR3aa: CASSLSVEAFF; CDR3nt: TGTGCCAGCAGTTTAAGCGTTGAAGCTTTCTTT
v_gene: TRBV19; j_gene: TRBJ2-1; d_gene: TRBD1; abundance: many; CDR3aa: CASNTGTGGRNEQFF; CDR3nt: TGTGCCAGTAACACCGGGACAGGGGGGAGGAATGAGCAGTTCTTC
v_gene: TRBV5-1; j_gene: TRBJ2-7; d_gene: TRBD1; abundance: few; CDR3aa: CASSWGRGTGNYEQYF; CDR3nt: TGCGCCAGCAGCTGGGGTCGCGGGACAGGGAACTACGAGCAGTACTTC
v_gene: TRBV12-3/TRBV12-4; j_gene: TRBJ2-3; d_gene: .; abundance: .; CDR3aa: CASSPMAPDTQYF; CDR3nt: TGTGCCAGCAGTCCCATGGCCCCAGATACGCAGTATTTT
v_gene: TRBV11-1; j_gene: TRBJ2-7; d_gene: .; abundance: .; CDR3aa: CASSGDFPQGFYEQYF; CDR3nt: TGTGCCAGCAGCGGGGACTTCCCTCAAGGGTTTTACGAGCAGTACTTC
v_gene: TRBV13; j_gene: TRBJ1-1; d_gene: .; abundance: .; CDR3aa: CASSLGGMNTEAFF; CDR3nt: TGTGCCAGCAGCTTGGGGGGGATGAACACTGAAGCTTTCTTT
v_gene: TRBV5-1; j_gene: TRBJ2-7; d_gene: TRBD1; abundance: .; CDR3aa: CASSFTGGYEQYF; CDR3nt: TGCGCCAGCAGCTTTACAGGGGGCTACGAGCAGTACTTC
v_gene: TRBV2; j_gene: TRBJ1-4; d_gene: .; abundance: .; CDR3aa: CASRPQGHSEKLFF; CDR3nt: TGTGCCAGCAGGCCCCAGGGGCACAGTGAAAAACTGTTTTTT
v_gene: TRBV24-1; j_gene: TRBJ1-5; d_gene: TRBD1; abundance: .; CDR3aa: CATSDLAGQPIYSNQPQHF; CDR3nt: TGTGCCACCAGTGATTTGGCGGGACAGCCGATATATAGCAATCAGCCCCAGCATTTT
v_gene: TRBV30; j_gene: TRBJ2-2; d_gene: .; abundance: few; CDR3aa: CAWSGGLNTGELFF; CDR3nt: TGTGCCTGGAGTGGAGGGCTCAACACCGGGGAGCTGTTTTTT
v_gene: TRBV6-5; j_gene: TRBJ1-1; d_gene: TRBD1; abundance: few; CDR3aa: CASRRTGTGETEAFF; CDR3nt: TGTGCCAGCAGACGGACCGGGACAGGGGAGACTGAAGCTTTCTTT
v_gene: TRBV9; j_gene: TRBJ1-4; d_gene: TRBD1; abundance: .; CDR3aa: CASSDRTGGSEKLFF; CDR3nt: TGTGCCAGCAGCGACAGGACAGGGGGCTCTGAAAAACTGTTTTTT
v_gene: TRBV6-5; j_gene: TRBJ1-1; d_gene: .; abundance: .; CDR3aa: CASRQGGTEAFF; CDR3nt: TGTGCCAGCAGACAGGGTGGCACTGAAGCTTTCTTT
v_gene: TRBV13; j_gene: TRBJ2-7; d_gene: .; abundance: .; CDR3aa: CASSPGHGPYEQYF; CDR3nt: TGTGCCAGCAGCCCGGGACACGGGCCCTACGAGCAGTACTTC
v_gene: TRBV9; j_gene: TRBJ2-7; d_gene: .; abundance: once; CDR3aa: CASSPSRSGLAYEQYF; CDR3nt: TGTGCCAGCAGCCCCAGTAGGTCAGGGTTGGCCTACGAGCAGTACTTC
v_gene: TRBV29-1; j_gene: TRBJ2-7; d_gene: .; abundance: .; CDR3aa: CSVQGSYEQYF; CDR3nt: TGCAGCGTTCAGGGGTCCTACGAGCAGTACTTC
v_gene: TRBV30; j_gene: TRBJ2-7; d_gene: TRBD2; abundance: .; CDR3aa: CAWSVPGTGGPYEQYF; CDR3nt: TGTGCCTGGAGTGTACCCGGCACGGGGGGTCCCTACGAGCAGTACTTC
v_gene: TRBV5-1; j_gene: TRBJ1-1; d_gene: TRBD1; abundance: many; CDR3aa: CASSTGQGMGAEAFF; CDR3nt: TGCGCCAGCAGCACCGGACAGGGAATGGGAGCTGAAGCTTTCTTT
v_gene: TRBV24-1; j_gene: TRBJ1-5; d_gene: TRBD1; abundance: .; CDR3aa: CATSRAGTGGNQPQHF; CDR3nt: TGTGCCACCAGCCGCGCCGGGACAGGGGGGAATCAGCCCCAGCATTTT
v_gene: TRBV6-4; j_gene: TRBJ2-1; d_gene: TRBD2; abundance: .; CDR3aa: CASRPGLAANEQFF; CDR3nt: TGTGCCAGCAGACCGGGACTAGCGGCCAATGAGCAGTTCTTC
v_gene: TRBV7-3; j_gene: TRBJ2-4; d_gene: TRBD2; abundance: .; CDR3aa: CASSETGTSASIQYF; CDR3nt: TGTGCCAGCAGCGAGACCGGGACTAGCGCAAGCATTCAGTACTTC
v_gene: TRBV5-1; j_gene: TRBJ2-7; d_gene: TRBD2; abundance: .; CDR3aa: CASSLEATSFNEQYF; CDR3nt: TGCGCCAGCAGCTTGGAAGCGACTAGCTTCAACGAGCAGTACTTC
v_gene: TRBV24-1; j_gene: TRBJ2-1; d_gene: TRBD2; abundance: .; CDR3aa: CATSAASGGPYNEQFF; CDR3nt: TGTGCCACCAGTGCCGCTAGCGGGGGGCCTTACAATGAGCAGTTCTTC
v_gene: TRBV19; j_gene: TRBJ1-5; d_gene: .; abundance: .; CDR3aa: CASSIGRVSGNQPQHF; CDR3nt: TGTGCCAGTAGTATTGGCAGGGTGAGTGGGAATCAGCCCCAGCATTTT
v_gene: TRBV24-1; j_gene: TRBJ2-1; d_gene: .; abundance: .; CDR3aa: CATSEATGTLYNEQFF; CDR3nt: TGTGCCACCAGTGAGGCCACAGGGACCTTATACAATGAGCAGTTCTTC
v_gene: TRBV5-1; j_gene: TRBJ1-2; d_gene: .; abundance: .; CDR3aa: CASSLEGFGGYTF; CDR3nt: TGCGCCAGCAGCTTGGAGGGGTTCGGCGGCTACACCTTC